These T cell receptor beta chains were read from a single sample in a study of glioma-infiltrating T cells. TCRdb re-analysed the multiplex PCR reads in MiXCR, keeping a single row per CDR3 protein. The sample carries approximately 120,000 distinct CDR3 sequences, approximately 25% recorded once. Sequencing was carried out using glioma tissue, nonneoplastic brain tissue, or PBMCs (not recorded which). The source is a human donor with low-grade glioma or glioblastoma, undergoing nonglioma brain surgery, or in good health (not recorded which). The CDR3 runs from the conserved cysteine through the conserved F or W. D genes are given only for firm matches. Only some rows state a clone size, as once, few, many or a class for expanded clones.

clone_size	v_call	d_call	j_call	cdr3_aa	cdr3_nt
many	TRBV5-1	NA	TRBJ1-1	CASSVELNTEAFF	TGCGCCAGCAGCGTGGAACTTAACACTGAAGCTTTCTTT
NA	TRBV30	NA	TRBJ1-2	CASPIQGFYGYTF	TGTGCCTCGCCAATACAGGGATTCTATGGCTACACCTTC
many	TRBV7-3	NA	TRBJ2-1	CASSPNPWTPGPYNEQFF	TGTGCCAGCAGCCCCAACCCGTGGACACCTGGCCCCTACAATGAGCAGTTCTTC
many	TRBV20-1	NA	TRBJ2-2	CSARDIGRGNTGELFF	TGCAGTGCTAGAGATATTGGCAGGGGGAACACCGGGGAGCTGTTTTTT
NA	TRBV2	NA	TRBJ1-1	CASSPGPYTEAFF	TGTGCCAGCAGTCCGGGACCGTACACTGAAGCTTTCTTT
few	TRBV5-1	TRBD2	TRBJ2-3	CASSLVSGRASDTQYF	TGCGCCAGCAGCTTGGTTAGCGGGAGGGCATCAGATACGCAGTATTTT
NA	TRBV2	NA	TRBJ1-6	CASSWSEKTAWASPLHF	TGTGCCAGCAGTTGGTCAGAAAAAACGGCGTGGGCTTCACCCCTCCACTTT
many	TRBV10-2	TRBD1	TRBJ2-7	CASSERGLAGEQYF	TGCGCCAGCAGTGAAAGGGGGCTAGCCGGCGAGCAGTACTTC
many	TRBV7-6	NA	TRBJ2-1	CASSLLFKGERGHNEQFF	TGTGCCAGCAGCTTACTATTCAAAGGGGAAAGGGGACACAATGAGCAGTTCTTC
few	TRBV11-1	TRBD1	TRBJ2-1	CASSPEGAKYEQFF	TGTGCCAGCAGCCCCGAGGGGGCGAAATATGAGCAGTTCTTC
many	TRBV6-1	NA	TRBJ2-7	CASSILRTEFSYEQYF	TGTGCCAGCAGTATCCTAAGGACAGAATTCTCCTACGAGCAGTACTTC
many	TRBV29-1	NA	TRBJ2-3	CSVEWVDTQYF	TGCAGCGTTGAATGGGTCGATACGCAGTATTTT
few	TRBV30	NA	TRBJ2-7	CAWSVLRQMGEQYF	TGTGCCTGGAGTGTACTACGACAGATGGGCGAGCAGTACTTC
many	TRBV27	TRBD2	TRBJ2-1	CASSFGGTGGIYNEQFF	TGTGCCAGCAGTTTTGGCGGGACGGGAGGAATCTACAATGAGCAGTTCTTC
NA	TRBV9	NA	TRBJ2-1	CASSVDNGLRYEQFF	TGTGCCAGCAGCGTAGATAACGGACTACGCTACGAGCAGTTCTTC
many	TRBV20-1	NA	TRBJ1-5	CSASSSNQPQHF	TGCAGTGCTAGCAGTAGCAATCAGCCCCAGCATTTT
few	TRBV5-5	NA	TRBJ2-2	CASSLGQEYTGELFF	TGTGCCAGCAGCTTGGGACAGGAATATACCGGGGAGCTGTTTTTT
many	TRBV7-9	TRBD2	TRBJ2-5	CASSILAYQETQYF	TGTGCCAGCAGTATACTAGCGTACCAAGAGACCCAGTACTTC
few	TRBV4-2	NA	TRBJ2-5	CASSQVLTFQETQYF	TGTGCCAGCAGCCAAGTTTTAACCTTCCAAGAGACCCAGTACTTC
many	TRBV28	NA	TRBJ2-5	CASSPLGETQYF	TGTGCCAGCAGTCCCCTTGGGGAGACCCAGTACTTC
many	TRBV4-3	NA	TRBJ2-1	CASSQALNEYNEQFF	TGCGCCAGCAGCCAAGCGCTGAACGAATACAATGAGCAGTTCTTC
many	TRBV6-6	NA	TRBJ2-1	CASSYRRESNEQFF	TGTGCCAGCAGTTACCGCCGGGAGTCCAATGAGCAGTTCTTC
many	TRBV7-7	TRBD1	TRBJ2-2	CASSLGTDVNTGELFF	TGTGCTAGCAGCTTAGGGACAGATGTGAACACCGGGGAGCTGTTTTTT
many	TRBV7-2	TRBD2	TRBJ2-1	CASSSSGLAGVANEQFF	TGTGCCAGCAGCTCGTCGGGACTAGCGGGAGTCGCCAATGAGCAGTTCTTC
NA	TRBV27	NA	TRBJ2-3	CASSPRKVSRFDTQYF	TGTGCCAGCAGTCCCCGGAAAGTGAGCCGATTCGATACGCAGTATTTT
NA	TRBV29-1	NA	TRBJ2-7	CSGYVGPTYEQYF	TGCAGCGGGTACGTGGGGCCAACCTACGAGCAGTACTTC
NA	TRBV5-4	TRBD1	TRBJ2-7	CASSAKPPGQGIEQYF	TGTGCCAGCAGCGCGAAGCCACCGGGACAGGGTATCGAGCAGTACTTC
many	TRBV5-1	TRBD1	TRBJ2-7	CASRDRVHEQYF	TGCGCCAGCCGGGACAGGGTCCACGAGCAGTACTTC
many	TRBV7-9	NA	TRBJ2-5	CASSLEGKGATQYF	TGTGCCAGCAGCTTAGAAGGGAAAGGAGCAACCCAGTACTTC
many	TRBV7-2	NA	TRBJ2-5	CASSTGYRGTQYF	TGTGCCAGCAGCACAGGGTACCGGGGGACCCAGTACTTC
many	TRBV7-2	TRBD2	TRBJ2-7	CASSLTSGSLGSYEQYF	TGTGCCAGCAGCCTGACTAGCGGTTCTTTAGGGTCCTACGAGCAGTACTTC
few	TRBV19	TRBD2	TRBJ2-1	CASSGLAAYNEQFF	TGTGCCAGTAGTGGACTAGCGGCTTACAATGAGCAGTTCTTC
many	TRBV28	TRBD1	TRBJ1-1	CASRGQGPEAFF	TGTGCCAGCAGAGGACAGGGGCCAGAAGCTTTCTTT
NA	TRBV7-2	NA	TRBJ1-6	CASSLSQGPNSPLHF	TGTGCCAGCAGCTTATCTCAGGGGCCTAATTCACCCCTCCACTTT
NA	TRBV20-1	TRBD2	TRBJ2-7	CIAPDLAGGPHEQYF	TGCATTGCGCCGGACCTAGCGGGAGGGCCCCACGAACAGTACTTC
many	TRBV7-2	NA	TRBJ2-3	CASSLTLSTDTQYF	TGTGCCAGCAGCTTAACGCTTAGCACAGATACGCAGTATTTT